This T cell receptor beta chain derives from a study of CD8+ T cells in alopecia areata. Turning to the study itself: Tofacitinib was taken orally by treated patients, and the dose was 5 to 10 mg twice daily.

Treatment denoted: oral pan-JAK inhibitor, 5-10 mg twice daily. Sorted populations comprised CD4+ and CD8+ T cells obtained from PBMCs. Extracted from the samples, RNA was reverse transcribed into cDNA to serve as the sequencing template. This table comes from immunoSEQ multiplex PCR, and its TCRdb copy is limited to in-frame clones, with some not included. This table holds around 180,000 clones, less than 65% found once. Concerning this clone itself: Its cognate antigen is unknown.

The CDR3 loop spans 14 amino acids. The germline CDR1 and CDR2 sequences are LNHDA and SQIVND (reference sequence). Trimming took off 3 bases at V and 5 bases at J, with 13 bases between the two ends. Findings and limits, study-wide: Uncertain still, given a single nonresponder, is whether baseline CD8+ expansion links to response. In scalp and blood, many expanded lesional clones persisted during tofacitinib.

Sequencing was performed on CD4+ T cells sorted from blood, taken at week 24, from a patient treated with tofacitinib. This sequence joins TRBV19 and TRBJ1-1; tentative D call: TRBD1 (5 bases). This receptor was identified in a human donor with alopecia areata. This CDR3 is CASSIGRGRTEAFF. The CDR3 DNA is TGTGCCAGTAGTATCGGACGGGGACGGACTGAAGCTTTCTTT.